The 22 T cell receptor beta chains reported below all come from one sample, sequenced in a study of tumor-infiltrating lymphocytes in localized non-small cell lung cancer. Here immunoSEQ multiplex PCR was the method, and the copy in TCRdb shows in-frame clones only, minus some. The table lists 12,000 or so clones, roughly 84% of them singletons. The specimen sequenced was lung tumor tissue. Every receptor here comes from a human donor with non-small cell lung cancer.

The count of this clone is one. V usage is TRBV5-1 and J usage is TRBJ1-4, with D possibly TRBD1 on 6 matching bases. V was pared by 4 bases and J by 7 bases, with 8 bases between. Germline values: CDR1 SGHRS, CDR2 YFSETQ. The CDR3 is made up of 12 amino acids. The CDR3 spells CASSLDSEKLFF. Written as DNA, the CDR3 is TGCGCCAGCAGCCTGGACAGTGAAAAACTGTTTTTT.

V and J are TRBV19 and TRBJ1-2, with 8 bases matching TRBD1. CDR3 length: 10 amino acids. J gave up 8 bases and V 11 bases, and 4 bases lay outside the gene matches. Germline values: CDR1 LNHDA, CDR2 SQIVND (reference sequence). In DNA, the CDR3 is TGTGCCGTAGGGACAGGAGGCTACACCTTC. It specifies CAVGTGGYTF.

The rearrangement links TRBV7-3 to TRBJ1-2; tentatively, D is TRBD1 (5 bases). CDR3 length equals 14 residues. The V end was cut by 4 bases, the J end by 0 bases, with 9 bases between. Germline CDR1 reads SGHTA; CDR2 reads FQGTGA. CDR3 nucleotides: TGTGCCAGCAGCTGGGACGGAGCTAACTATGGCTACACCTTC. This gives the protein CASSWDGANYGYTF.

V is TRBV28 and J is TRBJ1-5; tentative D call: TRBD1 (5 bases). CDR1 is MDHEN and CDR2 is SYDVKM in the germline V gene. There are 15 residues in the CDR3. The ends were cut back, 5 bases at V and 2 bases at J, with 13 bases in the middle. CDR3 DNA sequence: TGTGCCAGCAGTGCCGCGGGGGGTGGCAATCAGCCCCAGCATTTT. It encodes CASSAAGGGNQPQHF.

This chain connects TRBV7-8 to TRBJ2-7; D possibly corresponds to TRBD2 (6 bases). Trimming left V 5 bases short and J 3 bases short, with 8 bases between. The CDR3 spans 12 residues. CDR1 and CDR2 (germline): SGHVS, FQNEAQ. CDR3 region: CASSTGLYEQYF. Here the CDR3 DNA reads TGTGCCAGCAGCACGGGACTCTACGAGCAGTACTTC.

The chain joins TRBV2 to TRBJ2-7; TRBD1 agrees at 9 bases. The germline V gene has CDR1 SNHLY and CDR2 FYNNEI. With 8 bases clipped from V and 6 bases from J, the junction kept 14 bases outside the gene matches. CDR3 length: 15 residues. CDR3 coding DNA: TGTGCCAGCTTATATTCGGGACAGGGTCCTACCGAGCAGTACTTC. Translating gives CASLYSGQGPTEQYF.

V gene TRBV30 combines with J gene TRBJ1-5, with TRBD1 identical over 7 bases. The CDR3 sequence is 12 residues long. Germline V gene data show CDR1 as GTSNPN and CDR2 as SVGIG (reference sequence). The V and J ends lost 5 bases and 5 bases, in that order; junction bases with no gene match: 3. CDR3 DNA: TGTGCCTGGGACAGGGACGATCAGCCCCAGCATTTT. As protein: CAWDRDDQPQHF. Complete variable domain (other parts from reference TRBV30 and TRBJ1-5): SQTIHQWPATLVQPVGSPLSLECTVEGTSNPNLYWYRQAAGRGLQLLFYSVGIGQISSEVPQNLSASRPQDRQFILSSKKLLLSDSGFYLCAWDRDDQPQHFGDGTRLSIL.

This sequence joins TRBV18 and TRBJ1-6; TRBD1 aligns across 7 bases. V was clipped by 3 bases and J by 2 bases; unmatched bases: 16. CDR1 and CDR2 (germline): KGHSH, LQKENI. The CDR3 runs to 20 residues. CDR3 coding DNA: TGTGCCAGCTCACCCAGGCCCCCAACAGGGGCTAGGGCCTATAATTCACCCCTCCACTTT. It is translated as CASSPRPPTGARAYNSPLHF.

This sequence joins TRBV7-9 and TRBJ1-2; tentatively, D is TRBD1 (5 bases). This CDR3 region has 14 residues. Germline CDR1 reads SEHNR; CDR2 reads FQNEAQ (reference sequence). V shed 3 bases and J shed 4 bases, with 12 bases lying between them. This chain's CDR3 is CASSFIQGGYGYTF. CDR3 nucleotide sequence: TGTGCCAGCAGCTTTATTCAGGGCGGCTATGGCTACACCTTC. Complete variable domain (other parts from reference TRBV7-9 and TRBJ1-2): DTGVSQNPRHKITKRGQNVTFRCDPISEHNRLYWYRQTLGQGPEFLTYFQNEAQLEKSRLLSDRFSAERPKGSFSTLEIQRTEQGDSAMYLCASSFIQGGYGYTFGSGTRLTVV.

The chain uses TRBV7-2 and TRBJ2-1; maybe TRBD1 (5 bases). Germline CDR1 SGHTA, CDR2 FQGNSA. This CDR3 is built from 13 residues. Trimming removed 3 bases at V and 6 bases at J, with 9 bases between. The CDR3 region has the DNA TGTGCCAGCAGCTTCCTCCAGGGCAATGAGCAGTTCTTC. This gives the protein CASSFLQGNEQFF.

This chain connects TRBV6-5 to TRBJ2-3; the match to TRBD2 covers 13 bases. This CDR3 comprises 15 residues. Germline V gene sequence: CDR1 MNHEY, CDR2 SVGAGI. J gave up 6 bases and V 7 bases, and 7 bases lay outside the gene matches. The CDR3 sequence: CASTSGLAGYDTQYF. As DNA, the CDR3 is TGTGCCAGCACCTCGGGACTAGCGGGGTACGATACGCAGTATTTT.

The chain is built from TRBV6-1 and TRBJ1-5; D not certain. V gave up 6 bases and J gave up 0 bases, with 9 bases separating them. The CDR3 is 14 amino acids. Germline lookup yields CDR1 MNHNS and CDR2 SASEGT. This CDR3 is CASRGPYSNQPQHF. CDR3 bases: TGTGCCAGCAGAGGACCTTATAGCAATCAGCCCCAGCATTTT.

J is TRBJ1-6 and V is TRBV11-1; D not resolved. Trimming left V 4 bases short and J 4 bases short, with 11 bases between. Germline assignment: CDR1 SGHAT and CDR2 FQDESV (reference sequence). The length of the CDR3 is 15 residues. CDR3 protein: CASSSRRIYNSPLHF. In DNA form, the CDR3 reads TGTGCCAGCAGCTCGCGACGGATTTATAATTCACCCCTCCACTTT.

This chain links TRBV5-1 with TRBJ2-3; D gene ambiguous. The germline V gene encodes CDR1 SGHRS and CDR2 YFSETQ. CDR3 size: 14 residues. Trimming took 0 bases from V and 2 from J, leaving 7 bases between them. The CDR3 sequence: CASSLEEITDTQYF. In DNA form, the CDR3 reads TGCGCCAGCAGCTTGGAAGAGATCACAGATACGCAGTATTTT.

This clone was counted between two and nine times. The chain combines TRBV7-8 with TRBJ2-7, with D tentatively TRBD1 (6 bases). Looked up from germline, CDR1 is SGHVS and CDR2 is FQNEAQ. This CDR3 is 14 amino acids long. The V gene lost 1 base and the J gene lost 4 bases, with 11 bases spanning the gap. CDR3 in DNA: TGTGCCAGCAGCTTAGGCAACAGGGCTTACGAGCAGTACTTC. This gives the protein CASSLGNRAYEQYF. The full variable domain, completed using reference TRBV7-8 and TRBJ2-7, is GAGVSQSPRYKVAKRGQDVALRCDPISGHVSLFWYQQALGQGPEFLTYFQNEAQLDKSGLPSDRFFAERPEGSVSTLKIQRTQQEDSAVYLCASSLGNRAYEQYFGPGTRLTVT.

The rearrangement joins TRBV18 to TRBJ2-3; D call uncertain. CDR3 size: 14 residues. V lost 0 bases and J 1 base, leaving 5 bases between the germline ends. Germline CDR1 and CDR2: KGHSH and LQKENI. The CDR3: CASSPPQGTDTQYF. CDR3 coding DNA: TGTGCCAGCTCACCACCGCAGGGCACAGATACGCAGTATTTT.

The CDR3 protein is CASSIHKSSYGYTF. For the CDR3, the DNA is TGTGCCAGTAGTATCCACAAGTCCTCATATGGCTACACCTTC. The rearrangement links TRBV19 to TRBJ1-2; D unresolved. Germline values: CDR1 LNHDA, CDR2 SQIVND (reference sequence). The germline V and J ends were trimmed by 3 bases and 5 bases, with 13 bases remaining between them. The CDR3 sequence is 14 residues long.

The rearrangement joins TRBV18 to TRBJ2-3, with D maybe TRBD2 (6 bases). The CDR3 consists of 18 residues. Trimming took off 1 base at V and 2 bases at J, with 19 bases between the two ends. Germline V gene data show CDR1 as KGHSH and CDR2 as LQKENI. CDR3 sequence reads: CASSPLMRVGSPTDTQYF. The CDR3 bases are TGTGCCAGCTCACCACTAATGAGGGTCGGGAGCCCCACAGATACGCAGTATTTT. The full variable domain, in which reference TRBV18 and TRBJ2-3 provide the parts outside the CDR3, is NAGVMQNPRHLVRRRGQEARLRCSPMKGHSHVYWYRQLPEEGLKFMVYLQKENIIDESGMPKERFSAEFPKEGPSILRIQQVVRGDSAAYFCASSPLMRVGSPTDTQYFGPGTRLTVL.

V and J are TRBV7-9 and TRBJ2-7; D ambiguous. Germline V gene lookup returns CDR1 SEHNR and CDR2 FQNEAQ (reference sequence). The V end lost 5 bases, the J end lost 13 bases, and 15 bases lay between the germline ends. The CDR3 sequence is 11 residues long. Here the CDR3 reads CASSHQPLSYF. The CDR3, as DNA: TGTGCCAGCAGCCATCAGCCACTCAGCTACTTC. Filled out from reference TRBV7-9 and TRBJ2-7, the complete variable domain reads DTGVSQNPRHKITKRGQNVTFRCDPISEHNRLYWYRQTLGQGPEFLTYFQNEAQLEKSRLLSDRFSAERPKGSFSTLEIQRTEQGDSAMYLCASSHQPLSYFGPGTRLTVT.

This sequence joins TRBV4-2 and TRBJ2-3, with 13 bases lining up with TRBD2. The CDR3 runs to 18 residues. The germline V gene has CDR1 LGHNA and CDR2 YNFKEQ. After removal of 1 base from V and 2 bases from J, the junction contained 6 bases not matched to a gene. CDR3 sequence: CASSQAYGTSGTTDTQYF. The CDR3 DNA is TGTGCCAGCAGCCAAGCGTACGGGACTAGCGGGACCACAGATACGCAGTATTTT.

The table lists this clone with a few counts. Relative to the germline gene, one junction end is altered; a read error may explain this. The chain employs TRBV5-6 and TRBJ2-1, with D tentatively TRBD2 (6 bases). This CDR3 has 17 residues. Looked up from germline, CDR1 is SGHDT and CDR2 is YYEEEE. In DNA, the CDR3 is TGTGCCAGCAGCTTTACCGGTAGACGGGACTCCCACAATGAGCAGTTCTTC. Its translation: CASSFTGRRDSHNEQFF.

V is TRBV4-2 and J is TRBJ1-2; perhaps TRBD1 as D (5 bases). This CDR3 region has 14 residues. Deletions cut 3 bases from V and 7 bases from J, with 15 bases between. Per the germline V gene, CDR1 is LGHNA and CDR2 is YNFKEQ. CDR3 bases: TGTGCCAGCAGCCAGGTCGGGGCCGCTATTGGCTACACCTTC. This codes for CASSQVGAAIGYTF.